This entry concerns a single T cell receptor beta chain. Authors' data handling: Reference gene primer amplification gave nucleated cell count estimates. Using immunoSEQ multiplex PCR, the repertoire was profiled, and TCRdb retains in-frame clones only, with some absent. The V and J calls and the clone size are those of that table, but D and trimming were determined from the DNA. The sample lists roughly 300,000 clones, 80% to 90% occurring once. Germline CDR1 is SGHVS and CDR2 is FNYEAQ. V was shortened by 2 bases and J by 0 bases, with 10 bases between the two germline ends. The CDR3 sequence is 16 residues long. This entry belongs to a study of blood T cell repertoires in COVID-19. Whole-study context: Material from acute and convalescent COVID-19 was sourced from the United States, Italy and Spain. PBMCs, B-cell-depleted T cells, or T cells provided the cDNA or gDNA that made up the material.

The chain uses TRBV7-6 and TRBJ1-4; D is possibly TRBD1 (5 bases). The receptor was isolated from a man aged 18 to 29 who had recovered from COVID-19. Sequencing input: peripheral blood. The CDR3 loop reads CASSLQGLATNEKLFF. The CDR3 DNA reads as TGTGCCAGCAGCTTACAGGGCCTGGCAACTAATGAAAAACTGTTTTTT.